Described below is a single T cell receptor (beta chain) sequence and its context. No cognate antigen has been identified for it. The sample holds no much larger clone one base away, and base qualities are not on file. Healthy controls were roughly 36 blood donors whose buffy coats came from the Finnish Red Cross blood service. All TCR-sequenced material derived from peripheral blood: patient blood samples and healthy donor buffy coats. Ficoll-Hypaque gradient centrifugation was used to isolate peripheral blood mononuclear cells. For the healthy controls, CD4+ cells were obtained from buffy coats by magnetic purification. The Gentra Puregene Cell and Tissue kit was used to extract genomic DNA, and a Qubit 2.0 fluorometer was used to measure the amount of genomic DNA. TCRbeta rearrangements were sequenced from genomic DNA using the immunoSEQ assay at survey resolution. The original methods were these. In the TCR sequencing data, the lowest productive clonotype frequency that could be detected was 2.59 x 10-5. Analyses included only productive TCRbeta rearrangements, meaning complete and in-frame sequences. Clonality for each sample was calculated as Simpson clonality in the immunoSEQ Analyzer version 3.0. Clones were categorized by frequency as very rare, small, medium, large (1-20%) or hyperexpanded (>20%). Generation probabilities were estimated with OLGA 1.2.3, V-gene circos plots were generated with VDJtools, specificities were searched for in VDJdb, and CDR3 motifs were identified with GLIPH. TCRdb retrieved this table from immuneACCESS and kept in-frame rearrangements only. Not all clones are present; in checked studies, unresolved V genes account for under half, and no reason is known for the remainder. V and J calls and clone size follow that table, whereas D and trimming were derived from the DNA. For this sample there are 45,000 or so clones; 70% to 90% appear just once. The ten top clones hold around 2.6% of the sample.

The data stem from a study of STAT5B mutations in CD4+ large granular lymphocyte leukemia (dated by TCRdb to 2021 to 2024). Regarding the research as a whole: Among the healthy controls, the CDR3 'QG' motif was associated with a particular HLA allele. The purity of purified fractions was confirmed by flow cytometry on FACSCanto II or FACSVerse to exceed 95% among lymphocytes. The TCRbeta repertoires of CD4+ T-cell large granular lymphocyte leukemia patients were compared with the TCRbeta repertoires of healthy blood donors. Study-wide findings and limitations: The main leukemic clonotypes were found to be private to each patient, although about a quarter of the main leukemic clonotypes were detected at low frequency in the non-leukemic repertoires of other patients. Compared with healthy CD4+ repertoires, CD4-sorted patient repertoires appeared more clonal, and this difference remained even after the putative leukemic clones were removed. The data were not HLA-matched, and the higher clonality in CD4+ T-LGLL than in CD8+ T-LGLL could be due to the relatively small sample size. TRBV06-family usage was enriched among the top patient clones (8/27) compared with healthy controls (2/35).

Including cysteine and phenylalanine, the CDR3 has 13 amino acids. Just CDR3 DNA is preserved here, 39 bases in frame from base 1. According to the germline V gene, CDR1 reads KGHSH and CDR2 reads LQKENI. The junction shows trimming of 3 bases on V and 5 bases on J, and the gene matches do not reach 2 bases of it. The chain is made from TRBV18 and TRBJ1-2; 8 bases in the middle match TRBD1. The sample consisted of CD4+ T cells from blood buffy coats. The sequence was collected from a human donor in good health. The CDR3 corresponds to CASSPDRDYGYTF. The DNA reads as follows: TGTGCCAGCTCACCGGACAGGGATTATGGCTACACCTTC.